The clone carrying this T cell receptor beta chain came up many times. The data derive from a study of T cells in Graves' hyperthyroidism and ophthalmopathy. The germline V gene has CDR1 SGHTA and CDR2 FQGNSA. The V and J ends lost 2 bases and 8 bases respectively, with 12 bases between them. This CDR3 is built from 13 residues. Template material for amplifying TCR beta CDR3 regions consisted of RNA transcripts. When the TCR CDR3 underwent first-round RT-PCR, the HTBI primer set was used. MiXCR was run by TCRdb on the multiplex PCR reads, yielding one entry per CDR3 protein. The profile shows under 700,000 distinct CDR3 sequences, about half of them singletons.

V usage is TRBV7-2 and J usage is TRBJ1-2, with a tentative D call TRBD1 (6 bases). The sequence derives from a woman aged 18 to 35 with Graves' hyperthyroidism. The sample consisted of peripheral blood or thyroid tissue (not recorded which). CDR3 residues: CASSLYRDGGYTF. The CDR3 DNA is TGTGCCAGCAGCTTATACAGGGATGGAGGCTACACCTTC.